The 17 T cell receptor beta chains below were found in one sample sequenced in a study of blood T cell repertoires in COVID-19. The repertoire was sequenced with immunoSEQ multiplex PCR; TCRdb's copy has only in-frame clones and lacks some. The top ten hold 0.95% to 1% of the sample, which has over 200,000 clones, more than 75% seen once. Sequenced sample: peripheral blood. These receptors were obtained from a woman aged 35 to 49 who had recovered from COVID-19.

The rearrangement links TRBV7-2 to TRBJ1-1; TRBD1 is a possible D gene (6 bases). Germline V gene sequence: CDR1 SGHTA, CDR2 FQGNSA. Between the trimmed V and J ends, which lost 2 bases and 7 bases, there was a span of 14 bases. The CDR3 length is 14 residues. CDR3 sequence reads: CASSLWSGGGEAFF. CDR3 coding DNA: TGTGCCAGCAGCTTATGGTCGGGGGGCGGTGAAGCTTTCTTT.

The V and J genes are TRBV3-1 (or the pseudogene TRBV3-2) and TRBJ2-7; TRBD2 might be the D (6 bases). Between the trimmed V and J ends, which lost 4 bases and 7 bases, there was a span of 17 bases. The CDR3 runs 14 residues. CDR1 LGHDT and CDR2 YNNKEL come from the germline V gene (reference sequence). CDR3: CASSPRGSREEQYF. The CDR3 DNA sequence: TGTGCCAGCAGCCCGCGCGGGTCCCGGGAGGAGCAGTACTTC.

The chain has TRBV27 and TRBJ2-3; 10 nucleotides line up with TRBD1. From germline, CDR1 is MNHEY and CDR2 SMNVEV (reference sequence). The V segment lost 6 bases and the J segment 14 bases; nucleotides outside the gene matches: 20. The CDR3 covers 16 residues. The CDR3 bases are TGTGCCAGCAGACACCAGACAGGGGGCTCCAGGGTGGGTTGGTATTTT. Protein sequence: CASRHQTGGSRVGWYF.

This clone was seen only once. The genes are TRBV24-1 and TRBJ2-1; the match to TRBD2 covers 14 bases. This CDR3 spans 19 amino acids. Per germline, CDR1 KGHDR and CDR2 SFDVKD. Unmatched junction bases numbered 10, after V lost 7 bases and J lost 0 bases. CDR3: CATREPGLAGASSYNEQFF. Written as DNA, the CDR3 is TGTGCCACCAGGGAACCGGGACTAGCGGGAGCGAGCTCCTACAATGAGCAGTTCTTC.

V is TRBV6-2 or TRBV6-3 and J is TRBJ1-5; a weak D match, TRBD1 (5 bases). Germline-derived CDR1 and CDR2 are MNHEY and SVGEGT. The CDR3 covers 18 residues. V was pared by 1 base and J by 3 bases, with 19 bases between. Here the CDR3 reads CASSYWPRGGEPNQPQHF. The CDR3 bases are TGTGCCAGCAGTTACTGGCCCCGGGGAGGGGAGCCCAATCAGCCCCAGCATTTT.

This chain uses TRBV18 with TRBJ2-7; D is ambiguous. The germline V gene has CDR1 KGHSH and CDR2 LQKENI. The CDR3 consists of 15 residues. Trimming shortened V by 2 bases and J by 2 bases, and 13 bases separated the two germline ends. The CDR3 protein is CASSPAIPRTYEQYF. The DNA for the CDR3 is TGTGCCAGCTCACCAGCGATCCCCAGGACCTACGAGCAGTACTTC.

This chain connects TRBV21-1 to TRBJ2-1; the table's D call, TRBD2, was not checked against the DNA. TRBV21-1 is noted as a pseudogene. CDR3 length equals 15 residues. In nucleotides, the CDR3 is TGTGCCAGCACCCAGTCGGGACTAGCATACAATGAGCAGTTCTTC. Translating it yields CASTQSGLAYNEQFF.

The chain is built from TRBV6-2 or TRBV6-3 and TRBJ2-6; D might be TRBD2 (5 bases). The V and J ends lost 8 bases and 2 bases respectively, with 13 bases between them. There are 15 residues in the CDR3. Germline-derived CDR1 and CDR2 are MNHEY and SVGEGT. The CDR3 is CASRRAGAGANVLTF. The CDR3 DNA reads as TGTGCCAGCCGCCGGGCCGGGGCTGGGGCCAACGTCCTGACTTTC.

The V call is TRBV7-3, the J call TRBJ2-7, with 10 bases that match TRBD2. Trimming at V came to 1 base and at J to 5 bases, leaving 14 bases not matched to a gene. The CDR3 loop spans 18 amino acids. Germline loops: CDR1 SGHTA, CDR2 FQGTGA. The CDR3 here is CASSLRRGRLAGAHEQYF. For the CDR3, the DNA is TGTGCCAGCAGCTTAAGGCGGGGGCGGCTAGCGGGAGCCCACGAGCAGTACTTC.

The rearrangement uses TRBV7-9 and TRBJ2-5; 9 bases are shared with TRBD2. The germline CDR1 and CDR2 sequences are SEHNR and FQNEAQ (reference sequence). CDR3 length: 17 amino acids. V lost 4 bases and J lost 0; bases outside the gene matches: 9. The CDR3, as DNA: TGTGCCAGCAGCTCGCGACTAGCGGTCCGGTACCAAGAGACCCAGTACTTC. This gives the protein CASSSRLAVRYQETQYF. Full variable domain (outside the CDR3, taken from reference TRBV7-9 and TRBJ2-5): DTGVSQNPRHKITKRGQNVTFRCDPISEHNRLYWYRQTLGQGPEFLTYFQNEAQLEKSRLLSDRFSAERPKGSFSTLEIQRTEQGDSAMYLCASSSRLAVRYQETQYFGPGTRLLVL.

This sequence joins TRBV10-3 and TRBJ1-1, with 8 bases identical to TRBD1. J gave up 1 base and V 6 bases, and 1 base lay outside the gene matches. The CDR3 extends over 13 amino acids. Germline lookup yields CDR1 ENHRY and CDR2 SYGVKD. CDR3 DNA sequence: TGTGCCATCAGGGGGACAGGGAACACTGAAGCTTTCTTT. This codes for CAIRGTGNTEAFF.

The chain links TRBV7-9 to TRBJ1-1; D is unclear. V was pared by 1 base and J by 4 bases, with 13 bases between. Germline V gives CDR1 SEHNR, CDR2 FQNEAQ (reference sequence). The CDR3 has 15 amino acids. The CDR3 is CASSLVRGLGTEAFF. The CDR3 bases are TGTGCCAGCAGCTTAGTCCGGGGTTTGGGCACTGAAGCTTTCTTT.

The genes are TRBV5-1 and TRBJ2-5; TRBD2 is a possible D gene (5 bases). The CDR3 covers 14 residues. Trimming removed 4 bases from V and 5 bases from J, with 15 bases in between. CDR1 and CDR2 from the germline V gene are SGHRS and YFSETQ. CDR3 in DNA: TGCGCCAGCAGCCCCGGGCCGAGGAGGGAGACCCAGTACTTC. Protein product: CASSPGPRRETQYF. Using reference TRBV5-1 and TRBJ2-5 for the parts outside the CDR3, the full variable domain is KAGVTQTPRYLIKTRGQQVTLSCSPISGHRSVSWYQQTPGQGLQFLFEYFSETQRNKGNFPGRFSGRQFSNSRSEMNVSTLELGDSALYLCASSPGPRRETQYFGPGTRLLVL.

CDR3 loop: CSVEAGAGNTIYF. CDR3 in DNA: TGCAGCGTTGAAGCAGGGGCTGGAAACACCATATATTTT. The chain recombines TRBV29-1 with TRBJ1-3, with a weak D call TRBD1 (6 bases). Deletions cut 1 base from V and 2 bases from J, with 6 bases between. CDR3 length: 13 amino acids. Germline V gene sequence: CDR1 SQVTM, CDR2 ANQGSEA.

Only one count was recorded for this clone. V gene TRBV4-2 combines with J gene TRBJ2-5, with 9 bases lining up with TRBD2. V lost 4 bases and J lost 2; bases outside the gene matches: 2. Germline values: CDR1 LGHNA, CDR2 YNFKEQ. There are 14 residues in the CDR3. The CDR3 nucleotides are TGTGCCAGCAGCCGTAGCGGGGGACAAGAGACCCAGTACTTC. This gives the protein CASSRSGGQETQYF.

This chain connects TRBV28 to TRBJ1-5, with 7 bases lining up with TRBD1. CDR3 length: 16 residues. The germline V gene has CDR1 MDHEN and CDR2 SYDVKM. Unmatched junction bases numbered 10, after V lost 4 bases and J lost 4 bases. CDR3 protein: CASSYRQGNPNQPQHF. The CDR3 coding sequence is TGTGCCAGCAGTTACCGACAGGGCAATCCTAATCAGCCCCAGCATTTT.

This clone was seen just once. The chain joins TRBV10-1 to TRBJ1-5, with D maybe TRBD1 (5 bases). This CDR3 comprises 13 residues. CDR1 WNHNN and CDR2 SYGVQD come from the germline V gene (reference sequence). V gave up 6 bases and J gave up 4 bases, with 10 bases separating them. CDR3 bases: TGCGCCAGCAGCGGGGGGGAGAATCAGCCCCAGCATTTT. This translates into CASSGGENQPQHF.